This TCR beta chain was retrieved from a study of blood T cell repertoires in COVID-19 (dated by TCRdb to about 2020). Regarding the research as a whole: Samples from collaborators originated in the United States, Italy and Spain and spanned both the acute and convalescent phases of COVID-19. The sample metadata nearly always contained a de-identified subject ID, COVID-19 status, age in years and sex. HLA class I and class II types, where available, came from metadata supplied by the sample provider rather than from assay-based typing. The dataset comprised deeply sampled blood TCRbeta repertoires from subjects exposed to, actively infected with, or recovered from COVID-19. A freely available public database, intended as a resource for researchers studying the immune response to SARS-CoV-2, is where the repertoires were released. The samples were drawn from two sources: the first 160 participants of the ongoing ImmuneRACE study, and 1,254 subjects contributed by 6 global collaborators. The prospective study material was composed of cDNA or gDNA derived from T cells, B-cell-depleted T cells, or PBMCs. The full study reports these points: How much clinical and demographic metadata was included differed by source and by participant, and the metadata was provided uncurated.

The collaborating institutions used their own protocols to collect whole blood in K2EDTA tubes. For TCRbeta analysis, collaborators shipped samples as frozen whole blood, isolated PBMCs, or DNA extracted from either of those sample types. TCRbeta CDR3 regions were amplified from genomic DNA using the immunoSEQ Assay, a bias-controlled multiplex PCR. Concerning the study's data processing: The number of nucleated cells in each sample was estimated from the amplification of reference gene primers within the assay. To quantify the absolute abundance of each unique TCRbeta CDR3 rearrangement, sequence reads were collapsed and filtered. For each sample, productive Simpson clonality was calculated by taking the square root of Simpson's diversity index across productive rearrangements. Not all clones reach the TCRdb copy of this immuneACCESS table, which keeps in-frame sequences only. Checked studies attribute under half of the gap to unresolved V genes and leave the rest unexplained. The DNA was the basis for D and trimming; V, J and clone size are from that table. Within this sample are about 42,000 clones, with 76% of them counted one time only. Around a quarter of the sample goes to the ten largest clones.

Trimming at the junction amounts to 4 bases on V and 7 bases on J, and the germline ends lie 10 bases apart. The CDR3 numbers 12 residues from cysteine through phenylalanine. CDR3 DNA is the only sequence kept; it has 36 bases, read in frame from the first base. From the germline V gene, CDR1 is SNHLY and CDR2 is FYNNEI. Worth noting for this clone: The antigen it recognizes is unknown. No much larger clone exists at a distance of one base, and base qualities are not known.

This chain joins TRBV2 to TRBJ2-5; the best D guess is TRBD2, with 5 bases matching. This sequence originates from a man at least 80 years old with acute or convalescent COVID-19. Material for sequencing was peripheral blood. For the CDR3, the sequence is CASSGFGGTQYF. The DNA sequence follows: TGTGCCAGCAGTGGATTTGGAGGGACCCAGTACTTC. Beyond the CDR3, the reference TRBV2 and TRBJ2-5 genes provide the residues; the full variable domain reads: EPEVTQTPSHQVTQMGQEVILRCVPISNHLYFYWYRQILGQKVEFLVSFYNNEISEKSEIFDDQFSVERPDGSNFTLKIRSTKLEDSAMYFCASSGFGGTQYFGPGTRLLVL.